Listed below are T cell receptor beta chains from one sample, sequenced in a study of blood T cell repertoires in COVID-19. The table came from immunoSEQ multiplex PCR; TCRdb's copy has only in-frame clones and leaves some out. This table holds over 85,000 clones, more than 75% found once. Sequenced sample: peripheral blood. Receptors originate from a middle-aged man with active or convalescent COVID-19. The CDR3 runs from the conserved cysteine through the conserved F or W. Fields, in order: V gene, J gene, clone size, D gene, CDR3 length, CDR3 protein, CDR3 DNA. The D gene is left open where the match is weak. Only some rows state a clone size, as once, few, many or a class for expanded clones.

TRBV5-4,TRBJ1-2,NA,NA,15,CASSFGQAANYGYTF,TGTGCCAGCAGCTTTGGCCAGGCCGCTAACTATGGCTACACCTTC
TRBV7-2,TRBJ2-5,NA,NA,14,CASSTTPAGWTQYF,TGTGCCAGCAGTACTACGCCGGCCGGCTGGACCCAGTACTTC
TRBV10-2,TRBJ2-5,NA,NA,13,CASSAGYGETQYF,TGCGCCAGCAGTGCAGGTTACGGAGAGACCCAGTACTTC
TRBV4-1,TRBJ2-3,NA,NA,13,CASSQQGTDTQYF,TGCGCCAGCAGCCAACAGGGCACAGATACGCAGTATTTT
TRBV24-1,TRBJ1-5,NA,NA,16,CATSETGMGGGQPQHF,TGTGCCACCAGTGAAACCGGGATGGGAGGTGGCCAGCCCCAGCATTTT
TRBV25-1,TRBJ1-2,NA,NA,12,CASYWGGNGYTF,TGTGCCAGCTACTGGGGGGGTAATGGCTACACCTTC
TRBV15,TRBJ2-1,NA,TRBD1,15,CATSSRDRASGEQFF,TGTGCCACCAGCAGCCGGGACAGGGCGTCCGGTGAGCAGTTCTTC
TRBV19,TRBJ1-2,NA,TRBD1,14,CASSPTGGDYGYTF,TGTGCCAGTAGCCCGACAGGGGGGGACTATGGCTACACCTTC
TRBV28,TRBJ1-2,NA,TRBD1,14,CASSLGRGDYGYTF,TGTGCCAGCAGTTTGGGCAGGGGGGACTATGGCTACACCTTC
TRBV7-9,TRBJ2-5,NA,TRBD1,13,CASSARDRETQYF,TGTGCCAGCAGCGCCCGGGACAGAGAGACCCAGTACTTC
TRBV28,TRBJ2-1,NA,TRBD1,12,CASSRQGPSQFF,TGTGCCAGCAGCAGACAGGGGCCCTCGCAGTTCTTC
TRBV7-9,TRBJ2-7,once,TRBD1,14,CASSSRDRHYEQYF,TGTGCCAGCAGCTCACGGGACAGACACTACGAGCAGTACTTC
TRBV29-1,TRBJ2-1,few,NA,13,CSVVIQGYNEQFF,TGCAGCGTCGTAATACAGGGATACAATGAGCAGTTCTTC
TRBV11-2,TRBJ1-6,NA,TRBD1,15,CASSLGGTVNSPLHF,TGTGCCAGCAGCTTAGGTGGGACAGTGAATTCACCCCTCCACTTT
TRBV5-6,TRBJ1-2,NA,TRBD1,15,CASSLGTGGHGGYTF,TGTGCCAGCAGCTTGGGTACAGGGGGTCATGGTGGCTACACCTTC
TRBV6-1,TRBJ1-6,NA,TRBD1,14,CASSEAGGYSPLHF,TGTGCCAGCAGTGAAGCAGGGGGCTATTCACCCCTCCACTTT
TRBV5-6,TRBJ1-1,NA,NA,13,CASSSGRGTEAFF,TGTGCCAGCAGCTCCGGGAGGGGGACTGAAGCTTTCTTT
TRBV19,TRBJ2-7,once,NA,13,CASSIDRGEKQYF,TGTGCCAGTAGTATAGATCGCGGGGAGAAGCAGTACTTC
TRBV5-4,TRBJ2-7,NA,TRBD1,15,CASSLETGGTYEQYF,TGTGCCAGCAGCTTAGAGACAGGGGGCACCTACGAGCAGTACTTC
TRBV4-1,TRBJ2-3,NA,NA,13,CASSQDNTYTQYF,TGCGCCAGCAGCCAAGACAACACCTATACGCAGTATTTT
TRBV6-1,TRBJ1-2,NA,NA,14,CASSEGLGVYGYTF,TGTGCCAGCAGTGAAGGCCTCGGAGTCTATGGCTACACCTTC
TRBV3-1/TRBV3-2,TRBJ2-2,NA,NA,13,CASSPDSTGELFF,TGTGCCAGCAGCCCGGACAGCACCGGGGAGCTGTTTTTT
TRBV27,TRBJ1-1,NA,TRBD1,14,CASSRQGLNTEAFF,TGTGCCAGCAGCCGACAGGGCTTGAACACTGAAGCTTTCTTT
TRBV2,TRBJ2-3,few,TRBD2,17,CASSPGLAGATTDTQYF,TGTGCCAGCAGCCCGGGACTAGCGGGGGCCACTACAGATACGCAGTATTTT
TRBV6-1,TRBJ1-2,NA,TRBD1,15,CASSEAWDRFYGYTF,TGTGCCAGCAGTGAAGCATGGGACAGATTCTATGGCTACACCTTC
TRBV3-1/TRBV3-2,TRBJ2-3,NA,NA,15,CASRLQGLPTDTQYF,TGTGCCAGCAGGCTCCAGGGACTCCCCACAGATACGCAGTATTTT
TRBV10-2,TRBJ2-3,NA,NA,13,CASEDSFTDTQYF,TGCGCCAGCGAAGACAGTTTTACAGATACGCAGTATTTT
TRBV2,TRBJ2-1,NA,NA,15,CASSEEGSTYTEQFF,TGTGCCAGCAGTGAAGAGGGGTCAACCTACACTGAGCAGTTCTTC
TRBV9,TRBJ2-3,NA,NA,15,CASSPHRTDTDTQYF,TGTGCCAGCAGCCCTCACCGGACAGACACAGATACGCAGTATTTT
TRBV7-9,TRBJ1-4,few,NA,13,CASSPRQGEKLFF,TGTGCCAGCAGCCCCCGGCAGGGTGAAAAACTGTTTTTT
TRBV18,TRBJ1-5,NA,TRBD1,15,CASSPGQGLNQPQHF,TGTGCCAGCTCACCCGGACAGGGCCTCAATCAGCCCCAGCATTTT
TRBV5-1,TRBJ1-1,NA,NA,13,CASSLAERTEAFF,TGCGCCAGCAGCTTGGCCGAGCGCACTGAAGCTTTCTTT
TRBV19,TRBJ2-7,NA,TRBD2,15,CASSLTSGGSYEQYF,TGTGCCAGTAGTTTAACTAGCGGGGGTTCCTACGAGCAGTACTTC
TRBV3-1/TRBV3-2,TRBJ2-7,once,TRBD1,14,CASSPGTVAYEQYF,TGTGCCAGCAGCCCAGGGACAGTCGCCTACGAGCAGTACTTC
TRBV9,TRBJ2-2,NA,TRBD2,15,CASSVGGGVPGELFF,TGTGCCAGCAGCGTAGGTGGGGGGGTCCCCGGGGAGCTGTTTTTT
TRBV7-9,TRBJ1-6,NA,NA,13,CASSLEGSKVLHF,TGTGCCAGCAGCTTGGAGGGCAGTAAGGTACTCCACTTT
TRBV3-1/TRBV3-2,TRBJ1-6,NA,NA,14,CASSQDSYNSPLHF,TGTGCCAGCAGCCAAGACAGCTATAATTCACCCCTCCACTTT
TRBV3-1/TRBV3-2,TRBJ1-2,NA,TRBD1,14,CASSQAETGAGYTF,TGTGCCAGCAGCCAAGCGGAAACAGGGGCCGGCTACACCTTC
TRBV14,TRBJ2-2,NA,NA,15,CASSQHQGNTGELFF,TGTGCCAGCAGCCAACATCAGGGCAACACCGGGGAGCTGTTTTTT
TRBV6-6,TRBJ2-3,NA,TRBD1,14,CASNLGQGTDTQYF,TGTGCCAGCAACCTTGGACAGGGGACAGATACGCAGTATTTT
TRBV5-1,TRBJ2-3,NA,TRBD1,14,CASSLGTGGDTQYF,TGCGCCAGCAGCTTAGGGACAGGGGGAGATACGCAGTATTTT
TRBV18,TRBJ2-2,NA,NA,17,CASSPRRGQRGTGELFF,TGTGCCAGCTCACCACGCAGGGGACAGCGGGGGACCGGGGAGCTGTTTTTT
TRBV5-4,TRBJ1-1,NA,TRBD1,16,CASSLEMGQENTEAFF,TGTGCCAGCAGCTTGGAAATGGGACAGGAGAACACTGAAGCTTTCTTT
TRBV5-1,TRBJ2-2,NA,TRBD1,15,CASSAGQGAFGELFF,TGCGCCAGCAGCGCGGGACAGGGGGCGTTCGGGGAGCTGTTTTTT
TRBV6-2/TRBV6-3,TRBJ2-1,NA,NA,17,CASSYSERRIFYNEQFF,TGTGCCAGCAGTTACTCGGAGAGGAGAATTTTCTACAATGAGCAGTTCTTC
TRBV15,TRBJ1-2,NA,TRBD1,12,CATSRETGDGTF,TGTGCCACCAGCAGAGAGACAGGGGATGGCACCTTC
TRBV19,TRBJ2-7,NA,NA,15,CASKKQAGNLYEQYF,TGTGCCAGTAAGAAGCAGGCAGGTAACCTCTACGAGCAGTACTTC
TRBV5-1,TRBJ1-3,NA,TRBD1,16,CASSAPGQGSGNTIYF,TGCGCCAGCAGCGCACCGGGACAGGGTTCTGGAAACACCATATATTTT
TRBV5-8,TRBJ2-1,NA,TRBD1,16,CASSPRDRNVNNEQFF,TGTGCCAGCAGCCCCCGGGACAGGAACGTCAACAATGAGCAGTTCTTC
TRBV28,TRBJ1-5,NA,TRBD1,13,CASSYQGAQPQHF,TGTGCCAGCAGTTACCAGGGGGCACAGCCCCAGCATTTT
TRBV4-3,TRBJ2-2,NA,TRBD2,17,CASSQGSGGENTGELFF,TGCGCCAGCAGCCAAGGGAGCGGGGGCGAGAACACCGGGGAGCTGTTTTTT